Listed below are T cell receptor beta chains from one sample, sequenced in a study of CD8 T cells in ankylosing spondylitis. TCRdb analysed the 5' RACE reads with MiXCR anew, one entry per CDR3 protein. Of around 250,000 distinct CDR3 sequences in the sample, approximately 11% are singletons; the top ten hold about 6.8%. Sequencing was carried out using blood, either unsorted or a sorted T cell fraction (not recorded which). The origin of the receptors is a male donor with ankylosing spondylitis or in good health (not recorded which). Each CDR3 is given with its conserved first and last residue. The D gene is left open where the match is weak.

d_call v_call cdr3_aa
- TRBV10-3 CAISEVAGTGELFF
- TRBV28 CASSINPAVSEAFF
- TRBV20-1 CSARDRQGGGEKLFF
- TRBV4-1 CASTRAPLNNEQFF
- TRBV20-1 CSARDLRSGETDTQYF
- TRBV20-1 CSAPAGARSNYGYTF
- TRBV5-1 CASSSTVSSYEQYF
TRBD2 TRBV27 CASSGSTSGQYF
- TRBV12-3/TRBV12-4 CASSIGDEAFF
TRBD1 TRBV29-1 CSVGDSSTDTQYF
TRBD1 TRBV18 CASSPPSQGATFIGNTIYF
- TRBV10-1 CASSDKDRSSYEQYF
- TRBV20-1 CSASLLGEQYF
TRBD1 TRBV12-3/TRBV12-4 CASRPGGTGNHEQYF
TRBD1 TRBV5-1 CASSLEGTGMDTQYF
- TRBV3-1 CASSQGMPDTQYF
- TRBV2 CASSVQYTGELFF
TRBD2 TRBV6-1 CATAPFGGSSYEQYF
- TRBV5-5 CASLGLGWTEAFF
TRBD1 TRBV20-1 CSARELGTGFDSPLHF
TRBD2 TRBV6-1 CASSEGRTSWQFF
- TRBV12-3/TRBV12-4 CASSFLALGSTDTQYF
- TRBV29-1 CSVERRGRENTEAFF
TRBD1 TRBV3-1 CASSQLVRRTGVTYGYTF
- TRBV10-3 CAISIGVDTQYF
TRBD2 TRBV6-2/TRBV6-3 CASSYGGGQETQYF
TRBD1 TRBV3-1 CASSHPTGVYIQYF
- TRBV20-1 CSARDKGANTGELFF
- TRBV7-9 CASSLVASTQYF